This T cell receptor (beta chain) derives from a study of T cell responses to AZD1222 COVID-19 vaccine. Only in-frame clones appear in the TCRdb table, and some are missing; sequencing was by immunoSEQ multiplex PCR. The data show fewer than 150,000 clones, approximately 92% seen once. Findings and caveats of the study: Baseline seropositivity occurred in only a handful of AZD1222 recipients.

To note about this clone: Antigen specificity is unknown.

The specimen was peripheral blood, collected 28 days after the second AZD1222 dose. The TCR originated in an adult who received the AZD1222 COVID-19 vaccine.

The CDR3 protein is CASNGGPKAFF. The CDR3 DNA sequence: TGTGCCAGTAACGGGGGCCCTAAAGCTTTCTTT. This sequence joins TRBV19 and TRBJ1-1; a weak D match, TRBD1 (6 bases). Trimming left V 7 bases short and J 9 bases short, with 12 bases between. From germline, CDR1 is LNHDA and CDR2 SQIVND (reference sequence). CDR3 length equals 11 residues.